This T cell receptor (beta chain) was identified in a study of blood T cell repertoires in COVID-19. At the level of the study: The origin of the acute and convalescent COVID-19 samples was the United States, Italy and Spain.

TCRdb keeps only in-frame clones here, not all; method: immunoSEQ multiplex PCR. The table has fewer than 400,000 clones, approximately 86% seen once. The sample consisted of peripheral blood. The receptor's source is a human donor in a cohort sampled during active COVID-19.

CDR3 coding DNA: TGTGCCACCAGCAGAGATAGGGGGGGGCTACTCACAGATACGCAGTATTTT. This gives the protein CATSRDRGGLLTDTQYF. The V and J genes are TRBV15 and TRBJ2-3; maybe TRBD2 (7 bases). Germline V gene sequence: CDR1 LNHNV, CDR2 YYDKDF (reference sequence). The CDR3 length is 17 residues. V was trimmed by 0 bases and J by 2 bases, leaving 15 bases between them.